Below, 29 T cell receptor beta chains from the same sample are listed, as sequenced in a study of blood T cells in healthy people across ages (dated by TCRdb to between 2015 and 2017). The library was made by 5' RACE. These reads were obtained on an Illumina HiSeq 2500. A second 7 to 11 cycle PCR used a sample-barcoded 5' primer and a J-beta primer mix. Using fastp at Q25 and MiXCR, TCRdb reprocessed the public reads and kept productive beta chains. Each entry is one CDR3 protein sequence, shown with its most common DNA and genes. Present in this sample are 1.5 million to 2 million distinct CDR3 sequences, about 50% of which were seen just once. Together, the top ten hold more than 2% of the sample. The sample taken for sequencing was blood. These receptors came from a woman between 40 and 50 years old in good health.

The CDR3 DNA is TGTGCCAGCAGTTCCCTCATCGGACAGGGGGGGTATGGCTACACCTTC. Translated, it gives CASSSLIGQGGYGYTF. The chain has TRBV6-5 and TRBJ1-2, with 10 bases that match TRBD1. Germline assignment: CDR1 MNHEY and CDR2 SVGAGI. V was clipped by 4 bases and J by 5 bases; unmatched bases: 10. The CDR3 extends over 16 amino acids.

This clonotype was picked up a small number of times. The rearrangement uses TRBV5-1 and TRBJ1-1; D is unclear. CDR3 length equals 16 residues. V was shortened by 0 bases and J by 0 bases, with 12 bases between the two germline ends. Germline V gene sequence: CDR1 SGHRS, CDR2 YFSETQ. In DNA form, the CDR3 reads TGCGCCAGCAGCTTGGGACATGTCGGCTTGAACACTGAAGCTTTCTTT. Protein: CASSLGHVGLNTEAFF.

The DNA of the CDR3 is TGTGCCAGCAGTCCCCCTTATACGTCCAAATATGGCTACACCTTC. Residues: CASSPPYTSKYGYTF. The rearrangement joins TRBV28 to TRBJ1-2, with unresolved D. V was clipped by 5 bases and J by 5 bases, with 18 bases between them. Germline CDR1 is MDHEN and CDR2 is SYDVKM. The CDR3 runs to 15 residues.

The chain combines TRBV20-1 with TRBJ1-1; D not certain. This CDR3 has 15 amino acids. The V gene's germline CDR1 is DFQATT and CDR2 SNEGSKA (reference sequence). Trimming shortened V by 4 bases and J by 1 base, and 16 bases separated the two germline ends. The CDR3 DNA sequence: TGCAGTGCTAAGGCCCGCCCGGGTTCGAACACTGAAGCTTTCTTT. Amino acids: CSAKARPGSNTEAFF.

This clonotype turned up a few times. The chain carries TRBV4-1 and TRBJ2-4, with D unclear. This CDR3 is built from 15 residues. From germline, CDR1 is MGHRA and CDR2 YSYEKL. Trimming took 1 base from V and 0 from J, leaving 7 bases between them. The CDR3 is CASSQVSLAKNIQYF. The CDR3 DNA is TGCGCCAGCAGCCAAGTGTCTCTAGCCAAAAACATTCAGTACTTC.

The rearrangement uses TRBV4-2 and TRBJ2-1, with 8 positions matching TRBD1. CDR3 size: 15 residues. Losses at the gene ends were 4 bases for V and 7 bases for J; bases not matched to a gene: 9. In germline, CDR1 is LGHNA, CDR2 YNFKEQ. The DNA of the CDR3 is TGTGCCAGCAGCCTTAGCCGGGACAGGCCTAATGAGCAGTTCTTC. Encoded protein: CASSLSRDRPNEQFF.

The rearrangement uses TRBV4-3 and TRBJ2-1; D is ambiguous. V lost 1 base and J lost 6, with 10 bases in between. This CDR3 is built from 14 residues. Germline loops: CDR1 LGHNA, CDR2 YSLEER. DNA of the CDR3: TGCGCCAGCAGCCAAGGAATACTACCCAATGAGCAGTTCTTC. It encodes CASSQGILPNEQFF.

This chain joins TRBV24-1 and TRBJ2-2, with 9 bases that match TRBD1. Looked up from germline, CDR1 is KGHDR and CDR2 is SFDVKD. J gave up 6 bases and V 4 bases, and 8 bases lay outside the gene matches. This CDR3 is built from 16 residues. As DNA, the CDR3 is TGTGCCACCAGTGAAGCCGGGACAGGGTCCTCCGGGGAGCTGTTTTTT. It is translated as CATSEAGTGSSGELFF.

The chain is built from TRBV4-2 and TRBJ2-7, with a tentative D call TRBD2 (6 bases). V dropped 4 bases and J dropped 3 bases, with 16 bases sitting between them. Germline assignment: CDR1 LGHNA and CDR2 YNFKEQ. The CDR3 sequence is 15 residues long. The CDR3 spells CASSLRAGSGYEQYF. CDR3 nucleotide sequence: TGTGCCAGCAGCCTCCGCGCGGGATCTGGCTACGAGCAGTACTTC.

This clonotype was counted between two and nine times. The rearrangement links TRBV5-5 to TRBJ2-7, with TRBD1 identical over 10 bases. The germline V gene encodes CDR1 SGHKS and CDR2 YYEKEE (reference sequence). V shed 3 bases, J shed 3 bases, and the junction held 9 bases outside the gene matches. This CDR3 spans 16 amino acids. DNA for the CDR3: TGTGCCAGCAGCTGGGGGTATCGGGACAGGGGCTACGAGCAGTACTTC. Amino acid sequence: CASSWGYRDRGYEQYF.

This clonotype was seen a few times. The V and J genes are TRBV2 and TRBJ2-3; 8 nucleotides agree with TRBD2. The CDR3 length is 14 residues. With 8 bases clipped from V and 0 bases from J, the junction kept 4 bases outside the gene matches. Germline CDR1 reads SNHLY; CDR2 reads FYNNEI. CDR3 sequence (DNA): TGTGCCAGCGGGGTAGCGGGGAGCACAGATACGCAGTATTTT. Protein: CASGVAGSTDTQYF.

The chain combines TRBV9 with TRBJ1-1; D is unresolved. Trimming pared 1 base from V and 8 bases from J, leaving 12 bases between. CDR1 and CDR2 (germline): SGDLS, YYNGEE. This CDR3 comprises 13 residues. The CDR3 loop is CASSVHAATEAFF. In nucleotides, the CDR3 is TGTGCCAGCAGCGTACATGCGGCGACCGAAGCTTTCTTT.

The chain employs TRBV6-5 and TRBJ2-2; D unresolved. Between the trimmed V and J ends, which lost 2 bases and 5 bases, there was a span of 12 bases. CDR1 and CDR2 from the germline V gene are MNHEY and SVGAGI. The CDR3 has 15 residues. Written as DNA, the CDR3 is TGTGCCAGCAGTTACGAGCCTCCCGGGACCGGGGAGCTGTTTTTT. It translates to CASSYEPPGTGELFF.

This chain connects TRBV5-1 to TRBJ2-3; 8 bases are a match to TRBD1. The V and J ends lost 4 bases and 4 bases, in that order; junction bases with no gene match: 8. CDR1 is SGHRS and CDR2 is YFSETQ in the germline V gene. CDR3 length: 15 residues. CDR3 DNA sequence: TGCGCCAGCAGCCTCGGACAGGGCACCTCAGATACGCAGTATTTT. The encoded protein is CASSLGQGTSDTQYF.

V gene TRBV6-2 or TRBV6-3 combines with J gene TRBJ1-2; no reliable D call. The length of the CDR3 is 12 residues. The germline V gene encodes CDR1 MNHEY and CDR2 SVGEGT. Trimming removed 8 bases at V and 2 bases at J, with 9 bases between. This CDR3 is CASRGRNYGYTF. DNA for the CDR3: TGTGCCAGCCGTGGACGGAACTATGGCTACACCTTC.

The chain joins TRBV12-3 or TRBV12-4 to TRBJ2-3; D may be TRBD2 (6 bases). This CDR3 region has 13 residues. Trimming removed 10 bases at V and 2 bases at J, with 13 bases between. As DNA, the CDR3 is TGTGCCACCGTGGCGGGGATCACAGATACGCAGTATTTT. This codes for CATVAGITDTQYF.

The CDR3 loop reads CASSYGTSGPPDTQYF. CDR3 bases: TGTGCCAGCAGTTACGGGACTAGCGGGCCCCCAGATACGCAGTATTTT. The chain is built from TRBV6-5 and TRBJ2-3, with 12 bases aligning to TRBD2. Germline trimming cut 2 bases from V and 4 bases from J; bases unmatched to any gene: 4. CDR3 length: 16 residues. Germline V lookup: CDR1 MNHEY, CDR2 SVGAGI.

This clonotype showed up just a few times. CDR3 in amino acids: CASSSPPLGLAPTQYF. CDR3 bases: TGTGCCAGCAGTTCCCCACCTCTCGGACTAGCTCCGACCCAGTACTTC. The chain is built from TRBV28 and TRBJ2-7; 8 positions match TRBD2. The DNA end lines up better with TRBJ2-5; the J call may be wrong. Germline-derived CDR1 and CDR2 are MDHEN and SYDVKM. The CDR3 is 16 amino acids.

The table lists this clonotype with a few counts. CDR3 sequence: CASSQDTGVKPGANVLTF. In DNA form, the CDR3 reads TGCGCCAGCAGCCAAGATACAGGAGTAAAGCCTGGGGCCAACGTCCTGACTTTC. The V call is TRBV4-1, the J call TRBJ2-6; possibly TRBD1 for D (5 bases). Trimming took off 0 bases at V and 2 bases at J, with 14 bases between the two ends. CDR3 length equals 18 residues. Per germline, CDR1 MGHRA and CDR2 YSYEKL.

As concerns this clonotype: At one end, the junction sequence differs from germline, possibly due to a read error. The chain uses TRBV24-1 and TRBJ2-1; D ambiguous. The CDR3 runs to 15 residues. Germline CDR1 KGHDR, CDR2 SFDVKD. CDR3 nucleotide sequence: TGTGCCACCAGTGACGCAGCATACGTCTACAATAAGCAGTTCTTC. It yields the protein CATSDAAYVYNKQFF.

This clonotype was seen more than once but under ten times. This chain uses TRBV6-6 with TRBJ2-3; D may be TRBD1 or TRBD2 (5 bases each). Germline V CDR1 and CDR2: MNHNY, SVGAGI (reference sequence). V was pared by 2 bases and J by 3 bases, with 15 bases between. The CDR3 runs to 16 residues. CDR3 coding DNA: TGTGCCAGCAGTTACCCACGACCTGGGGGTACAGATACGCAGTATTTT. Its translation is CASSYPRPGGTDTQYF.

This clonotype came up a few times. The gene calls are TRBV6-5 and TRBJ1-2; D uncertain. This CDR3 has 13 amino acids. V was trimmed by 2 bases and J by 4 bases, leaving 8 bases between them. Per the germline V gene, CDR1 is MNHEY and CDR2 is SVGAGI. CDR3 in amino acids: CASSYGEVYGYTF. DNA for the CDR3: TGTGCCAGCAGTTACGGAGAAGTCTATGGCTACACCTTC.

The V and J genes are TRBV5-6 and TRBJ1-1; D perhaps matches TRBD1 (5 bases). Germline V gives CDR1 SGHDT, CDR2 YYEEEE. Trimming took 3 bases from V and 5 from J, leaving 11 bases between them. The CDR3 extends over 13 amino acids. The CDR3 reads CASSWRGGTEAFF. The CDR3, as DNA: TGTGCCAGCAGCTGGCGGGGGGGAACTGAAGCTTTCTTT.

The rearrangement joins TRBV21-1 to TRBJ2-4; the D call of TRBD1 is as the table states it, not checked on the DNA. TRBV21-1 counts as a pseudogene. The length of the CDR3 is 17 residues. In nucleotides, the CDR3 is TGTGCCAGCAGCAAAGAGGACAGGTGTGAAGCCAAAAACATTCAGTACTTC. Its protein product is CASSKEDRCEAKNIQYF.

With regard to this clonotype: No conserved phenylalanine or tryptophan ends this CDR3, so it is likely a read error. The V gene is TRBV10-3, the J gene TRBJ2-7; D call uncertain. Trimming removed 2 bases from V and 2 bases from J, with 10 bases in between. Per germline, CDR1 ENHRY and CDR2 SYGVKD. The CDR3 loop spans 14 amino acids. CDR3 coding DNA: TGTGCCATCAGTGAGGACACAAAACCCTACGAGCAGTACATC. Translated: CAISEDTKPYEQYI.

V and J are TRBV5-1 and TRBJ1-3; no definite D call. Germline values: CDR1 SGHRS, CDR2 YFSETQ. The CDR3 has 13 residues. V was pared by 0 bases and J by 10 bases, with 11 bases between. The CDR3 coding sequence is TGCGCCAGCAGCTTGGGGTCAACGCGGACCATATATTTT. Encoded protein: CASSLGSTRTIYF.

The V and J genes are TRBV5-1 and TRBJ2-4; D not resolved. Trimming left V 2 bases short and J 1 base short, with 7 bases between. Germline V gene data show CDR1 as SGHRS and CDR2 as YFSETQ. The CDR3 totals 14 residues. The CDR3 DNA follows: TGCGCCAGCAGCTTAGAGTCCGCCAAAAACATTCAGTACTTC. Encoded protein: CASSLESAKNIQYF.

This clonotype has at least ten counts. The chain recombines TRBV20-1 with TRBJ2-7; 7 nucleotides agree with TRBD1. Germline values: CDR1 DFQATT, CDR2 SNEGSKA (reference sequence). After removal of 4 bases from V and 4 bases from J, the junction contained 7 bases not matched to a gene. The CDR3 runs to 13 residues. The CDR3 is CSANDRVSYEQYF. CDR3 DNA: TGCAGTGCTAACGACAGGGTGTCGTACGAGCAGTACTTC.

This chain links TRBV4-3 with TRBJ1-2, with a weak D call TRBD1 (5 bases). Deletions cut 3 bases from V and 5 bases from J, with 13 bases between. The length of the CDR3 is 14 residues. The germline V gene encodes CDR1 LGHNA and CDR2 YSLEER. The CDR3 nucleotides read TGCGCCAGCAGCCACGGGACGGAATCGTATGGCTACACCTTC. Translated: CASSHGTESYGYTF.